The rows below give T cell receptor beta chains drawn from one sample of a study of a mutant IDH1 vaccine in newly diagnosed glioma. Method: immunoSEQ multiplex PCR; TCRdb's copy keeps in-frame clones and lacks some. The sample lists under 90,000 clones, approximately 79% occurring once. The sample consisted of PBMCs, taken from a glioma patient treated with radiotherapy, temozolomide or both. These receptors came from a man over 45 with glioma. Each CDR3 is given with its conserved first and last residue. Fields, in order: CDR3 DNA, CDR3 protein, J gene, clone size, V gene, D gene. The D gene is left open where the match is weak. Clone size is stated in some rows and not others, as once, few, many or a class when expanded.

cdr3_nt: TGTGCCAGCAGTTACTCTGGGCACGGCAATCAGCCCCAGCATTTT; cdr3_aa: CASSYSGHGNQPQHF; j_call: TRBJ1-5; clone_size: -; v_call: TRBV6-5; d_call: -
cdr3_nt: TGTGCCAGCATTTCCCCAGGTAACACTGAAGCTTTCTTT; cdr3_aa: CASISPGNTEAFF; j_call: TRBJ1-1; clone_size: -; v_call: TRBV6-5; d_call: -
cdr3_nt: TGTGCCAGCAGTACCCAAAGACAGGGGGCCCCCTACGAGCAGTACTTC; cdr3_aa: CASSTQRQGAPYEQYF; j_call: TRBJ2-7; clone_size: -; v_call: TRBV28; d_call: TRBD1
cdr3_nt: TGTGCCAGCAGGCCCTCAGGGCCGAGAGCCGGGGAGCTGTTTTTT; cdr3_aa: CASRPSGPRAGELFF; j_call: TRBJ2-2; clone_size: once; v_call: TRBV27; d_call: -
cdr3_nt: TGTGCCAGCAGCTTGGCCAAACGGCTGAACACTGAAGCTTTCTTT; cdr3_aa: CASSLAKRLNTEAFF; j_call: TRBJ1-1; clone_size: -; v_call: TRBV5-6; d_call: -
cdr3_nt: TGTGCCAGCATCCGGGGCCCGAGCCTTTATGGCTACACCTTC; cdr3_aa: CASIRGPSLYGYTF; j_call: TRBJ1-2; clone_size: few; v_call: TRBV5-5; d_call: -
cdr3_nt: TGTGCCATCAGGGGACGGGACACTGAAGCTTTCTTT; cdr3_aa: CAIRGRDTEAFF; j_call: TRBJ1-1; clone_size: -; v_call: TRBV10-3; d_call: -
cdr3_nt: TGCGCCAGCAGCCAAGATGGGAGGGGGCGAGATACGCAGTATTTT; cdr3_aa: CASSQDGRGRDTQYF; j_call: TRBJ2-3; clone_size: -; v_call: TRBV4-3; d_call: -
cdr3_nt: TGTGCCAGCAGCCCCGGAGGAGTCTCTGGAAACACCATATATTTT; cdr3_aa: CASSPGGVSGNTIYF; j_call: TRBJ1-3; clone_size: -; v_call: TRBV9; d_call: -
cdr3_nt: TGTGCCTGGAGTAGGGACCGGGGGGGACAGCCCCAGCATTTT; cdr3_aa: CAWSRDRGGQPQHF; j_call: TRBJ1-5; clone_size: -; v_call: TRBV30; d_call: -
cdr3_nt: TGCAGTGCTAGCAACACTGAAGCTTTCTTT; cdr3_aa: CSASNTEAFF; j_call: TRBJ1-1; clone_size: -; v_call: TRBV20-1; d_call: -
cdr3_nt: TGCGCCAGCAGCTTGGCCGCAGGGGGGAATGAAAAACTGTTTTTT; cdr3_aa: CASSLAAGGNEKLFF; j_call: TRBJ1-4; clone_size: -; v_call: TRBV5-1; d_call: TRBD1
cdr3_nt: TGTGCCAGCAGCGCCGGGACCTACACTGAAGCTTTCTTT; cdr3_aa: CASSAGTYTEAFF; j_call: TRBJ1-1; clone_size: -; v_call: TRBV6-5; d_call: -
cdr3_nt: TGTGCCAGCAGTCACCTCTTAGACACTGAAGCTTTCTTT; cdr3_aa: CASSHLLDTEAFF; j_call: TRBJ1-1; clone_size: -; v_call: TRBV14; d_call: -
cdr3_nt: TGTGCCAGCAGTTCCGGGGCCTATGGCTACACCTTC; cdr3_aa: CASSSGAYGYTF; j_call: TRBJ1-2; clone_size: -; v_call: TRBV28; d_call: -
cdr3_nt: TGCGCCAGCAGCCAAGAACCGGTTAGCTCCTACAATGAGCAGTTCTTC; cdr3_aa: CASSQEPVSSYNEQFF; j_call: TRBJ2-1; clone_size: -; v_call: TRBV4-3; d_call: -
cdr3_nt: TGTGCCAGCAGTCTCACAGCCCTCTCTGGAAACACCATATATTTT; cdr3_aa: CASSLTALSGNTIYF; j_call: TRBJ1-3; clone_size: -; v_call: TRBV7-8; d_call: -
cdr3_nt: TGCGCCAGCAGCTTGGGGGGGGCCATCAGCTCCTACGAGCAGTACTTC; cdr3_aa: CASSLGGAISSYEQYF; j_call: TRBJ2-7; clone_size: -; v_call: TRBV5-1; d_call: -
cdr3_nt: TGTGCCAGCAACTGGCAGGGGTCGAACACTGAAGCTTTCTTT; cdr3_aa: CASNWQGSNTEAFF; j_call: TRBJ1-1; clone_size: once; v_call: TRBV7-2; d_call: -
cdr3_nt: TGTGCCAGCAGTGGGACAGGGAGGGACGGCTACACCTTC; cdr3_aa: CASSGTGRDGYTF; j_call: TRBJ1-2; clone_size: -; v_call: TRBV2; d_call: TRBD1
cdr3_nt: TGTGCCACCCGGAGCCTCAATCAGCCCCAGCATTTT; cdr3_aa: CATRSLNQPQHF; j_call: TRBJ1-5; clone_size: few; v_call: TRBV6-1; d_call: -
cdr3_nt: TGTGCCAGCTCACCATTACAGGGGAACGCAGATACGCAGTATTTT; cdr3_aa: CASSPLQGNADTQYF; j_call: TRBJ2-3; clone_size: -; v_call: TRBV18; d_call: TRBD1
cdr3_nt: TGTGCCAGCAGTTACTCGGGGTCCGCCTATGGCTACACCTTC; cdr3_aa: CASSYSGSAYGYTF; j_call: TRBJ1-2; clone_size: -; v_call: TRBV6-5; d_call: -
cdr3_nt: TGCGCCAGCAGCCAAGAGGTCCGGTCATTAGGGGGCTACACCTTC; cdr3_aa: CASSQEVRSLGGYTF; j_call: TRBJ1-2; clone_size: -; v_call: TRBV4-3; d_call: -
cdr3_nt: TGCAGCGCTGGGGTGACAGGGGGCCGAACTGAAGCTTTCTTT; cdr3_aa: CSAGVTGGRTEAFF; j_call: TRBJ1-1; clone_size: -; v_call: TRBV29-1; d_call: TRBD1
cdr3_nt: TGTGCCAGCAGCTTGTCGCCGGGACTGAGGACTCCGAACACTGAAGCTTTCTTT; cdr3_aa: CASSLSPGLRTPNTEAFF; j_call: TRBJ1-1; clone_size: -; v_call: TRBV5-4; d_call: -
cdr3_nt: TGCGCCAGCAGCCAGTCGGGGGGAGGCTACACCTTC; cdr3_aa: CASSQSGGGYTF; j_call: TRBJ1-2; clone_size: -; v_call: TRBV4-1; d_call: -
cdr3_nt: TGTGCCAGCAGCGTAGAGGCGGGGGCCCACAATGAGCAGTTCTTC; cdr3_aa: CASSVEAGAHNEQFF; j_call: TRBJ2-1; clone_size: -; v_call: TRBV9; d_call: -
cdr3_nt: TGTGCCTGGAAAAAAGGGTGGGTCCTCGGGACGGTTGAGGAGGACACTGAAGCTTTCTTT; cdr3_aa: CAWKKGWVLGTVEEDTEAFF; j_call: TRBJ1-1; clone_size: -; v_call: TRBV30; d_call: -
cdr3_nt: TGTGCCTGGAGTGTAAAGCGGGGGACAGGGGGTCTGAACACTGAAGCTTTCTTT; cdr3_aa: CAWSVKRGTGGLNTEAFF; j_call: TRBJ1-1; clone_size: -; v_call: TRBV30; d_call: TRBD1
cdr3_nt: TGTGCCAGTAGTCCGGACAGGTTCTACGAGCAGTACTTC; cdr3_aa: CASSPDRFYEQYF; j_call: TRBJ2-7; clone_size: -; v_call: TRBV19; d_call: TRBD1
cdr3_nt: TGCGCCAGCAGCTTGGCACAGGGACAGCACGAAGCTTTCTTT; cdr3_aa: CASSLAQGQHEAFF; j_call: TRBJ1-1; clone_size: -; v_call: TRBV5-1; d_call: TRBD1
cdr3_nt: TGTGCCAGCAGTGAGGGGGACACAACTTACGAGCAGTACTTC; cdr3_aa: CASSEGDTTYEQYF; j_call: TRBJ2-7; clone_size: -; v_call: TRBV2; d_call: -
cdr3_nt: TGTGCCTCGACAGGGATGGGTGGCTACACCTTC; cdr3_aa: CASTGMGGYTF; j_call: TRBJ1-2; clone_size: -; v_call: TRBV30; d_call: TRBD1
cdr3_nt: TGTGCCAGTAGTAGAAGCGACAGGGGGCCGTCTGGAAACACCATATATTTT; cdr3_aa: CASSRSDRGPSGNTIYF; j_call: TRBJ1-3; clone_size: -; v_call: TRBV19; d_call: TRBD1
cdr3_nt: TGTGCCAGCAGTGAACGACAGGCGACCGGGGAGCTGTTTTTT; cdr3_aa: CASSERQATGELFF; j_call: TRBJ2-2; clone_size: -; v_call: TRBV6-1; d_call: -
cdr3_nt: TGTGCCAGTCGTCAGGGGGCCTCCACTGAAGCTTTCTTT; cdr3_aa: CASRQGASTEAFF; j_call: TRBJ1-1; clone_size: -; v_call: TRBV19; d_call: TRBD1
cdr3_nt: TGTGCCAGCAGCCAAGTTCTAATGACCTACGAGCAGTACTTC; cdr3_aa: CASSQVLMTYEQYF; j_call: TRBJ2-7; clone_size: -; v_call: TRBV4-2; d_call: -
cdr3_nt: TGTGCCATCAGTAAGGGGAGCAATCAGCCCCAGCATTTT; cdr3_aa: CAISKGSNQPQHF; j_call: TRBJ1-5; clone_size: once; v_call: TRBV10-3; d_call: -
cdr3_nt: TGTGCCAGCAATGGGGGCAGGGGAAACACCGGGGAGCTGTTTTTT; cdr3_aa: CASNGGRGNTGELFF; j_call: TRBJ2-2; clone_size: -; v_call: TRBV27; d_call: -
cdr3_nt: TGTGCCAGCAGTCTGGCAGGGCAGGCCACTGAAGCTTTCTTT; cdr3_aa: CASSLAGQATEAFF; j_call: TRBJ1-1; clone_size: -; v_call: TRBV6-1; d_call: -
cdr3_nt: TGCGCCAGCAGCCAAGGAGCGGGGGCCCTAACCTACGAGCAGTACTTC; cdr3_aa: CASSQGAGALTYEQYF; j_call: TRBJ2-7; clone_size: -; v_call: TRBV4-1; d_call: TRBD2
cdr3_nt: TGCGCCAGCAGCTGGGAGACTAGCGGGGGGCGGGAGCAGTACTTC; cdr3_aa: CASSWETSGGREQYF; j_call: TRBJ2-7; clone_size: once; v_call: TRBV5-1; d_call: TRBD2
cdr3_nt: TGTGCCAGGGGTCGGACAGGGGCCGAGGAGCAGTACTTC; cdr3_aa: CARGRTGAEEQYF; j_call: TRBJ2-7; clone_size: -; v_call: TRBV2; d_call: TRBD1
cdr3_nt: TGTGCCAGCTCAAGGACAGGGGCCGGCTATGGCTACACCTTC; cdr3_aa: CASSRTGAGYGYTF; j_call: TRBJ1-2; clone_size: -; v_call: TRBV18; d_call: TRBD1
cdr3_nt: TGTGCCAGCAGCTTCCCTGGCGGTCTGTCCGGGGAGCTGTTTTTT; cdr3_aa: CASSFPGGLSGELFF; j_call: TRBJ2-2; clone_size: -; v_call: TRBV7-6; d_call: -
cdr3_nt: TGTGCCAGCAGTCTTAAGCTTCCTGAAGCTTTCTTT; cdr3_aa: CASSLKLPEAFF; j_call: TRBJ1-1; clone_size: -; v_call: TRBV28; d_call: -
cdr3_nt: TGTGCCAGTGCCTCGACGGCTCCGAACACTGAAGCTTTCTTT; cdr3_aa: CASASTAPNTEAFF; j_call: TRBJ1-1; clone_size: -; v_call: TRBV19; d_call: -
cdr3_nt: TGTGCCAGCAGCTTAGGGTTCTTGGGCCTCGGATATGAAAAACTGTTTTTT; cdr3_aa: CASSLGFLGLGYEKLFF; j_call: TRBJ1-4; clone_size: -; v_call: TRBV7-9; d_call: -
cdr3_nt: TGTGCCAGCAGTGGGCAGTCTGACGAGCAGTACTTC; cdr3_aa: CASSGQSDEQYF; j_call: TRBJ2-7; clone_size: -; v_call: TRBV2; d_call: -